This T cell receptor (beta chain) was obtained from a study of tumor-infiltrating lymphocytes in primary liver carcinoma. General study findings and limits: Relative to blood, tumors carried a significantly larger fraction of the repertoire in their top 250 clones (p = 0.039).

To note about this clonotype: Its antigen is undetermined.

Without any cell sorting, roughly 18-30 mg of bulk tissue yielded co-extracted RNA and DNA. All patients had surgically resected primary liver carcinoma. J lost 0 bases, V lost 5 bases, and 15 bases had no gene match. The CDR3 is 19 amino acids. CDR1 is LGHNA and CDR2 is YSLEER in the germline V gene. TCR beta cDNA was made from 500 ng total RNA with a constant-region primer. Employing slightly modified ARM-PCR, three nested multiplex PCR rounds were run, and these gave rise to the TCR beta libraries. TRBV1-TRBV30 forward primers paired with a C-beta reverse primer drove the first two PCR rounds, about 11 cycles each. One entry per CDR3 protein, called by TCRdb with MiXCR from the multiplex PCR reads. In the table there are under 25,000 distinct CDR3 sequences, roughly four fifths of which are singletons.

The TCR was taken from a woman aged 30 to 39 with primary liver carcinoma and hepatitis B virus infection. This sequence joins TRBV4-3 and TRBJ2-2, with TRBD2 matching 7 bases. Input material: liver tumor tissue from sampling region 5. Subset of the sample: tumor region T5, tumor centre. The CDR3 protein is CASSILVGGPCSNTGELFF. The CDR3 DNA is TGCGCCAGCAGCATACTAGTGGGAGGGCCCTGTTCGAACACCGGGGAGCTGTTTTTT.